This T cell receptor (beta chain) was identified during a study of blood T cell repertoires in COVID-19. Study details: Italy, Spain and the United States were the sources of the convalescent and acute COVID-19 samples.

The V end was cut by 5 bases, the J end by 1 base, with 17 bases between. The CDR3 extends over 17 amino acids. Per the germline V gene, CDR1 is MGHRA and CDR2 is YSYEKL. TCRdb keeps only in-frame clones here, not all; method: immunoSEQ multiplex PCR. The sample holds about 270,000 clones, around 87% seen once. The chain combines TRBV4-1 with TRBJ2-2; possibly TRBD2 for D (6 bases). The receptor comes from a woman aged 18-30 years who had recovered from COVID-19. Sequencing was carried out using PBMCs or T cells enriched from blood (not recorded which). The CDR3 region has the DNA TGCGCCAGCAGCGAACCCGGGGCAGCGGGGAACACCGGGGAGCTGTTTTTT. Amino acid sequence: CASSEPGAAGNTGELFF.